The 18 T cell receptor beta chains below come from one sample, sequenced in a study of OX40 agonist ivuxolimab in advanced cancers. Sequencing used immunoSEQ multiplex PCR; TCRdb keeps in-frame clones, though not all of them. Seen here are some 48,000 clones, 80% to 95% observed once, and the top ten hold more than 6.5%. The sample was CD4+ or CD8+ T cells sorted from blood, taken in a trial of the OX40 agonist ivuxolimab. All receptors come from an adult with an advanced solid tumor such as melanoma, head and neck, liver or kidney cancer.

The rearrangement links TRBV7-9 to TRBJ2-1, with 9 bases fitting TRBD1. CDR3 length equals 19 residues. Trimming cost V 1 base and J 1 base; bases outside gene matches: 11. Germline lookup yields CDR1 SEHNR and CDR2 FQNEAQ (reference sequence). CDR3 sequence: CASSLVRTLDRGSYNEQFF. The CDR3 DNA reads TGTGCCAGCAGCTTAGTGCGGACCCTAGACAGGGGGTCCTACAATGAGCAGTTCTTC.

This clone has a single count. CDR3 sequence reads: CASSLGAPNSPLHF. CDR3 bases: TGTGCCAGCAGCTTAGGGGCCCCAAATTCACCCCTCCACTTT. V and J are TRBV11-2 and TRBJ1-6; D ambiguous. The CDR3 has 14 amino acids. Germline values: CDR1 SGHAT, CDR2 FQNNGV. V was clipped by 1 base and J by 7 bases, with 8 bases between them.

This clone was seen only once. The genes are TRBV7-9 and TRBJ2-1; 11 bases map to TRBD2. CDR3 length: 14 residues. Germline CDR1 and CDR2: SEHNR and FQNEAQ (reference sequence). J gave up 8 bases and V 5 bases, and 5 bases lay outside the gene matches. CDR3 protein: CASSGTSGDYEQFF. The DNA for the CDR3 is TGTGCCAGCAGCGGGACTAGCGGAGACTATGAGCAGTTCTTC.

V is TRBV15 and J is TRBJ1-5; 7 nucleotides match TRBD1. The junction had 6 bases not matched to a gene; V was cut back by 2 bases and J by 8 bases. CDR1 and CDR2 (germline): LNHNV, YYDKDF (reference sequence). The CDR3 covers 14 residues. Here the CDR3 DNA reads TGTGCCACCAGCAGATACGCCCAGGGGGAGCCCCAGCATTTT. Protein product: CATSRYAQGEPQHF.

The chain recombines TRBV4-1 with TRBJ2-1, with 14 bases fitting TRBD2. From germline, CDR1 is MGHRA and CDR2 YSYEKL. With 3 bases clipped from V and 3 bases from J, the junction kept 13 bases outside the gene matches. This CDR3 spans 20 amino acids. The CDR3 reads CASSQVRGLAGASYYNEQFF. The CDR3 DNA is TGCGCCAGCAGCCAGGTTAGGGGACTAGCGGGGGCCTCTTACTACAATGAGCAGTTCTTC.

The chain joins TRBV5-1 to TRBJ2-7; 7 bases match TRBD1. Germline values: CDR1 SGHRS, CDR2 YFSETQ. The CDR3 contains 13 residues. Trimming cost V 2 bases and J 6 bases; bases outside gene matches: 5. The CDR3 DNA reads as TGCGCCAGCAGCTTCTGGACAGGTACCGAGCAGTACGTC. Its protein product is CASSFWTGTEQYV.

Here the CDR3 DNA reads TGTGCCAGCAGCGAGAGGGAAGGTACAGGGAGCTACAATGAGCAGTTCTTC. Translated: CASSEREGTGSYNEQFF. V and J are TRBV9 and TRBJ2-1; D may be TRBD1 (6 bases). Germline CDR1 reads SGDLS; CDR2 reads YYNGEE. With 3 bases removed from V and 3 bases from J, the gap between germline ends came to 19 bases. There are 17 residues in the CDR3.

The chain has TRBV28 and TRBJ1-6; D is uncertain. The CDR3 contains 15 residues. V lost 4 bases and J 6 bases, leaving 13 bases between the germline ends. The germline gives CDR1 MDHEN, CDR2 SYDVKM. The DNA of the CDR3 is TGTGCCAGCAGTTCCACGCGGGGAGTTAATTCACCCCTCCACTTT. Protein product: CASSSTRGVNSPLHF. The complete variable domain, with remaining parts taken from reference TRBV28 and TRBJ1-6, reads DVKVTQSSRYLVKRTGEKVFLECVQDMDHENMFWYRQDPGLGLRLIYFSYDVKMKEKGDIPEGYSVSREKKERFSLILESASTNQTSMYLCASSSTRGVNSPLHFGNGTRLTVT.

In the case of this clone: At the DNA level, this CDR3 is encoded by other sequences in the same sample as well. The chain has TRBV4-1 and TRBJ1-1, with D possibly being TRBD1 (5 bases). Germline V gives CDR1 MGHRA, CDR2 YSYEKL. Trimming pared 1 base from V and 5 bases from J, leaving 11 bases between. The CDR3 spans 14 residues. The CDR3 region is CASSQAGGGTEAFF. CDR3 nucleotides: TGCGCCAGCAGCCAAGCTGGGGGGGGGACTGAAGCTTTCTTT.

V is TRBV30 and J is TRBJ2-1; 11 bases are shared with TRBD2. Germline assignment: CDR1 GTSNPN and CDR2 SVGIG (reference sequence). The CDR3 spans 13 residues. The CDR3 nucleotides are TGTGGCAGAACTAGCGGGGGCGAAAATGAGCAGTTCTTC. It yields the protein CGRTSGGENEQFF.

This chain joins TRBV4-1 and TRBJ1-5; 9 bases line up with TRBD1. The J segment lost 6 bases and the V segment lost 1 base, leaving 10 bases of the junction unmatched. The V gene's germline CDR1 is MGHRA and CDR2 YSYEKL. This CDR3 spans 17 amino acids. This chain's CDR3 is CASSQGLATGGLQPQHF. CDR3 coding DNA: TGCGCCAGCAGCCAAGGACTTGCTACAGGGGGCCTTCAGCCCCAGCATTTT.

The genes are TRBV19 and TRBJ2-1; D is ambiguous. The V end lost 3 bases, the J end lost 1 base, and 10 bases lay between the germline ends. The CDR3 consists of 15 residues. Per germline, CDR1 LNHDA and CDR2 SQIVND (reference sequence). This CDR3 reads CASSMTSGSYNEQFF. The CDR3 DNA follows: TGTGCCAGTAGTATGACCTCGGGTTCCTACAATGAGCAGTTCTTC.

The rearrangement links TRBV4-1 to TRBJ2-1; tentatively, D is TRBD1 or TRBD2 (5 bases each). The CDR3 is made up of 14 amino acids. Germline CDR1 and CDR2: MGHRA and YSYEKL. V dropped 4 bases and J dropped 3 bases, with 10 bases sitting between them. This CDR3 reads CASSPRDVYNEQFF. CDR3 in DNA: TGCGCCAGCAGCCCCCGGGACGTCTACAATGAGCAGTTCTTC.

The chain links TRBV27 to TRBJ2-1, with TRBD2 matching 11 bases. The CDR3 has 16 amino acids. In germline, CDR1 is MNHEY, CDR2 SMNVEV (reference sequence). V shed 3 bases and J 5 bases; nucleotides not matched to a gene: 6. CDR3 bases: TGTGCCAGCAGTTTGATAGCGGGGGGGATCAACAATGAGCAGTTCTTC. It translates to CASSLIAGGINNEQFF.

The rearrangement joins TRBV7-9 to TRBJ2-3, with 10 nucleotides matching TRBD1. The CDR3 is 15 residues long. J was trimmed by 1 base and V by 5 bases; bases with no gene match: 3. Germline CDR1 and CDR2: SEHNR and FQNEAQ (reference sequence). The CDR3 DNA reads TGTGCCAGCAGCCGGGACAGGGGAGGCACAGATACGCAGTATTTT. Translated: CASSRDRGGTDTQYF.

The rearrangement links TRBV19 to TRBJ2-5, with 9 bases matching TRBD2. Germline CDR1 and CDR2: LNHDA and SQIVND (reference sequence). CDR3 size: 17 residues. Trimming at V came to 5 bases and at J to 4 bases, leaving 14 bases not matched to a gene. Here the CDR3 reads CASSRVLRGGAAETQYF. CDR3 DNA: TGTGCCAGTAGTCGGGTGCTCCGCGGGGGGGCGGCAGAGACCCAGTACTTC.

This clone was seen once. V is TRBV5-3 and J is TRBJ1-2; TRBD1 might be the D (5 bases). TRBV5-3 is an ORF for which the function is uncertain. V was pared by 3 bases and J by 0 bases, with 18 bases between. This CDR3 has 17 residues. The DNA of the CDR3 is TGTGCCAGAAGCTCCGGGGGTACAGAATACCCTAACTATGGCTACACCTTC. This translates into CARSSGGTEYPNYGYTF.

The genes are TRBV27 and TRBJ2-7; TRBD2 aligns across 10 bases. Germline V gene sequence: CDR1 MNHEY, CDR2 SMNVEV (reference sequence). J lost 3 bases, V lost 5 bases, and 4 bases had no gene match. The CDR3 runs to 14 residues. The CDR3 sequence: CASSMTSGHYEQYV. The CDR3 DNA reads as TGTGCCAGCAGTATGACTAGCGGGCACTACGAGCAGTACGTC.